Presented here are 6 T cell receptor beta chains from one specimen sequenced in a study of response to subunit inactivated influenza vaccine. Using its own MiXCR run on the RT-PCR reads, TCRdb lists one record per CDR3 protein. Of about 800,000 distinct CDR3 sequences detected, approximately 21% appear once; the ten largest clones hold roughly 10%. The sample consisted of PBMCs from blood, taken less than 6 days after vaccination. These receptors were obtained from a middle-aged man who received an inactivated influenza vaccine.

This sequence joins TRBV12-3 or TRBV12-4 and TRBJ1-4, with a possible D match to TRBD1 (5 bases). The V end lost 5 bases, the J end lost 5 bases, and 15 bases lay between the germline ends. The CDR3 consists of 15 residues. The CDR3 is CASSPMGLNNEKLFF. The DNA for the CDR3 is TGTGCCAGCAGTCCAATGGGACTGAACAATGAAAAACTGTTTTTT.

The CDR3 is CASSSGTAGNQPQHF. The CDR3, as DNA: TGTGCCAGCAGTTCCGGGACCGCAGGTAATCAGCCCCAGCATTTT. The rearrangement links TRBV6-5 to TRBJ1-5; D is possibly TRBD1 (5 bases). CDR1 is MNHEY and CDR2 is SVGAGI in the germline V gene. The CDR3 spans 15 residues. The germline V and J ends were trimmed by 4 bases and 4 bases, with 14 bases remaining between them.

This clonotype was seen a few times. V and J are TRBV20-1 and TRBJ2-3, with TRBD2 identical over 9 bases. Germline CDR1 DFQATT, CDR2 SNEGSKA (reference sequence). The J segment lost 2 bases and the V segment lost 2 bases, leaving 17 bases of the junction unmatched. The CDR3 is made up of 19 amino acids. CDR3 residues: CSARSPGRFLAGSTDTQYF. CDR3 coding DNA: TGCAGTGCTAGAAGCCCCGGTCGCTTTCTAGCGGGATCCACAGATACGCAGTATTTT.

The chain carries TRBV5-1 and TRBJ1-2; 11 bases map to TRBD1. The CDR3 consists of 16 residues. The J segment lost 7 bases and the V segment lost 4 bases, leaving 12 bases of the junction unmatched. Germline assignment: CDR1 SGHRS and CDR2 YFSETQ. Here the CDR3 reads CASSPGLDRGRGGYTF. The CDR3 DNA sequence: TGCGCCAGCAGCCCCGGGTTGGACAGGGGGCGAGGTGGCTACACCTTC.

This chain connects TRBV7-2 to TRBJ1-1; D is ambiguous. The CDR3 runs to 14 residues. Germline CDR1 reads SGHTA; CDR2 reads FQGNSA. V gave up 1 base and J gave up 1 base, with 7 bases separating them. The CDR3 bases are TGTGCCAGCAGCTTAGAATGGGGGAACACTGAAGCTTTCTTT. It is translated as CASSLEWGNTEAFF.

The chain links TRBV12-3 or TRBV12-4 to TRBJ2-3; 11 nucleotides match TRBD2. V shed 6 bases and J 5 bases; nucleotides not matched to a gene: 4. The CDR3 extends over 14 amino acids. CDR3 bases: TGTGCCAGCAGCCAACTAGCGGGGGTAGATACGCAGTATTTT. It encodes CASSQLAGVDTQYF.